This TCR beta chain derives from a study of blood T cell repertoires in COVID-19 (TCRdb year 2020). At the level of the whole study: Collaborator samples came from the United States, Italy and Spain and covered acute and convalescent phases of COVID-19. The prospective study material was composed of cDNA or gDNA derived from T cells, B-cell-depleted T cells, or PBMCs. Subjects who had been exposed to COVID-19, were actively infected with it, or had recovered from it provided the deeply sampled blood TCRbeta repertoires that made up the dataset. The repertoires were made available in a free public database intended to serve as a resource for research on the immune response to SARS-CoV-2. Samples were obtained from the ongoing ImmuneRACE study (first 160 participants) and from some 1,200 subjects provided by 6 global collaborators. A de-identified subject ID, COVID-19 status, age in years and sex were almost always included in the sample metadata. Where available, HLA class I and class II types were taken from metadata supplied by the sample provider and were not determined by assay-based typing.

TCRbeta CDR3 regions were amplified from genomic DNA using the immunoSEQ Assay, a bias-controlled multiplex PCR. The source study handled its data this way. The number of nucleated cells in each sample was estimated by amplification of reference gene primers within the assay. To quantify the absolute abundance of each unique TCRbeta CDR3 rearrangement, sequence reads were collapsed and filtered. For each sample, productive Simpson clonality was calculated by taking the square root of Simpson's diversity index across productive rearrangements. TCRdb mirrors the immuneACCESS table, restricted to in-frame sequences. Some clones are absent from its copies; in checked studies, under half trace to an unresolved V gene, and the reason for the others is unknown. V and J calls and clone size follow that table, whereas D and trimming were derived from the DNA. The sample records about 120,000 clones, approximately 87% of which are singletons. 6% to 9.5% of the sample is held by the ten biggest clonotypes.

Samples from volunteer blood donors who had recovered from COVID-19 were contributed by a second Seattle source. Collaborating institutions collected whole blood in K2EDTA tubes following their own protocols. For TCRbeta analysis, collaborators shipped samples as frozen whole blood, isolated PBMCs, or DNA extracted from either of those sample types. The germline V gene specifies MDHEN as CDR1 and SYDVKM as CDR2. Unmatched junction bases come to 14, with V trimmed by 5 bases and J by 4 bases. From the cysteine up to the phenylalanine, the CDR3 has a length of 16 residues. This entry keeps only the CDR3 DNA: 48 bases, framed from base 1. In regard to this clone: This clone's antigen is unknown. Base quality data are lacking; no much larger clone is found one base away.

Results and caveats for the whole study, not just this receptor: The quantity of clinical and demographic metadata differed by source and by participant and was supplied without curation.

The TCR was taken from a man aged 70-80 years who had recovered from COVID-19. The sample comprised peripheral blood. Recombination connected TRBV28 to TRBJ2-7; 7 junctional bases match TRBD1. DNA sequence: TGTGCCAGCAGTATCCCCAGCAGGGGGTATTCATACGAGCAGTACTTC. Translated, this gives CASSIPSRGYSYEQYF.